This record looks at one T cell receptor (beta chain) sequence and its context. Primed by a sample-barcoded 5' primer and a J-beta primer mix, a second PCR proceeded for roughly 6 to 12 cycles. MiXCR, applied by TCRdb to the 5' RACE reads, yields one record per CDR3 protein. The profile covers hundreds of thousands of distinct CDR3 sequences, with under 55% appearing a single time and about a fifth taken by the ten largest. The data are from a study of blood T cells in healthy people across ages. The CDR3 spans 12 residues. The V gene's germline CDR1 is KGHSH and CDR2 LQKENI. With 6 bases removed from V and 9 bases from J, the gap between germline ends came to 12 bases.

This rearrangement joins TRBV18 to TRBJ2-1; the D is unclear. This receptor was obtained from a man in his fifties or sixties in good health. Sequencing was carried out using blood. CDR3: CASSSGPPEQFF. The CDR3 nucleotides are TGTGCCAGCTCGTCTGGGCCACCTGAGCAGTTCTTC. The variable domain in full, with the rest retrieved from reference TRBV18 and TRBJ2-1, is NAGVMQNPRHLVRRRGQEARLRCSPMKGHSHVYWYRQLPEEGLKFMVYLQKENIIDESGMPKERFSAEFPKEGPSILRIQQVVRGDSAAYFCASSSGPPEQFFGPGTRLTVL.